The 21 T cell receptor beta chains reported below all come from one sample, sequenced in a study of blood T cell repertoires in COVID-19. Measured with immunoSEQ multiplex PCR; TCRdb has only the in-frame clones, and not every one. Of about 160,000 clones detected, approximately 81% appear once; the ten largest clones hold more than 0.85%. Sequenced sample: peripheral blood. These receptors came from a man aged 40-49 years with acute or convalescent COVID-19.

The V call is TRBV19, the J call TRBJ2-7, with a possible D match to TRBD1 (6 bases). The ends were cut back, 6 bases at V and 3 bases at J, with 15 bases in the middle. This CDR3 contains 14 residues. Germline lookup yields CDR1 LNHDA and CDR2 SQIVND (reference sequence). The CDR3: CASSKQGLDYEQYF. CDR3 coding DNA: TGTGCCAGTAGCAAACAGGGCTTGGACTACGAGCAGTACTTC.

The sample holds one count of this clone. The rearrangement joins TRBV28 to TRBJ1-6, with D unresolved. The CDR3 covers 13 residues. The germline gives CDR1 MDHEN, CDR2 SYDVKM. The V gene lost 6 bases and the J gene lost 10 bases, with 13 bases spanning the gap. The CDR3 region is CASRQLLRSPLHF. The DNA of the CDR3 is TGTGCCAGCAGACAGCTGCTACGGTCACCCCTCCACTTT.

This chain joins TRBV4-1 and TRBJ2-5, with D maybe TRBD2 (5 bases). The CDR3 extends over 13 amino acids. CDR1 and CDR2 (germline): MGHRA, YSYEKL. The germline V and J ends were trimmed by 5 bases and 5 bases, with 12 bases remaining between them. The CDR3: CASSVWRGETQYF. The CDR3 bases are TGCGCCAGCAGCGTTTGGAGAGGGGAGACCCAGTACTTC.

The J gene is TRBJ2-1, the V gene TRBV12-3 or TRBV12-4, with TRBD2 matching over 11 bases. The CDR3 extends over 13 amino acids. J lost 11 bases, V lost 3 bases, and 3 bases had no gene match. CDR3 protein: CASSFSGGDQQFF. The CDR3 DNA follows: TGTGCCAGCAGTTTTAGCGGGGGGGATCAGCAGTTCTTC.

The rearrangement links TRBV2 to TRBJ1-1, with a tentative D call TRBD1 (5 bases). V lost 5 bases and J 5 bases, leaving 15 bases between the germline ends. CDR1 is SNHLY and CDR2 is FYNNEI in the germline V gene. CDR3 length: 14 residues. This chain's CDR3 is CASSPGRGGTEAFF. The CDR3, as DNA: TGTGCCAGCAGTCCGGGACGGGGGGGAACTGAAGCTTTCTTT.

The J gene is TRBJ1-5, the V gene TRBV24-1, with a weak D call TRBD1 (6 bases). The CDR3 contains 16 residues. The V gene's germline CDR1 is KGHDR and CDR2 SFDVKD. V was clipped by 5 bases and J by 5 bases, with 18 bases between them. The CDR3 region has the DNA TGTGCCACCAGTGGAAACTCTGCGGGGGGCGATCAGCCCCAGCATTTT. The encoded protein is CATSGNSAGGDQPQHF.

In DNA form, the CDR3 reads TGTGCCAGCAGCCAACGAGGTAATGAAAAACTGTTTTTT. Translation: CASSQRGNEKLFF. The chain is built from TRBV3-1 (or the pseudogene TRBV3-2) and TRBJ1-4; unclear D gene. From germline, CDR1 is LGHDT and CDR2 YNNKEL (reference sequence). The CDR3 is 13 amino acids. Trimming removed 2 bases at V and 4 bases at J, with 5 bases between.

This clone appeared a few times. The chain links TRBV7-2 to TRBJ1-2, with a tentative D call TRBD1 (5 bases). The CDR3 consists of 15 residues. The V end lost 4 bases, the J end lost 0 bases, and 12 bases lay between the germline ends. The germline V gene encodes CDR1 SGHTA and CDR2 FQGNSA. CDR3 in DNA: TGTGCCAGCAGCTCAACAGGTTTAGCTAACTATGGCTACACCTTC. This gives the protein CASSSTGLANYGYTF.

The chain couples TRBV7-8 to TRBJ1-6; no reliable D call. The CDR3 is 12 residues long. The germline CDR1 and CDR2 sequences are SGHVS and FQNEAQ. V lost 4 bases and J lost 10, with 8 bases in between. This chain's CDR3 is CASSSLLSPLHF. The CDR3, as DNA: TGTGCCAGCAGCTCGCTCCTATCACCCCTCCACTTT.

V and J are TRBV11-2 and TRBJ1-1, with D tentatively TRBD1 (5 bases). Germline CDR1 and CDR2: SGHAT and FQNNGV. Trimming took 3 bases from V and 1 from J, leaving 12 bases between them. The CDR3 is made up of 15 amino acids. CDR3 sequence reads: CASSFHGAANTEAFF. The DNA for the CDR3 is TGTGCCAGCAGCTTCCATGGGGCGGCGAACACTGAAGCTTTCTTT.

CDR3 protein: CASSIDSGNYGYTF. The CDR3 DNA reads as TGTGCCAGCAGTATAGACTCGGGTAACTATGGCTACACCTTC. The V gene is TRBV2, the J gene TRBJ1-2; D gene uncertain. This CDR3 has 14 amino acids. With 5 bases removed from V and 1 base from J, the gap between germline ends came to 11 bases. The germline CDR1 and CDR2 sequences are SNHLY and FYNNEI.

The chain combines TRBV2 with TRBJ2-5, with TRBD1 identical over 12 bases. Germline V gives CDR1 SNHLY, CDR2 FYNNEI. This CDR3 is 15 amino acids long. V dropped 6 bases and J dropped 4; count of bases not matched to a gene: 6. CDR3 DNA: TGTGCCAGCAGGGCCGGGACAGGGGGCCGAGAGACCCAGTACTTC. Amino acids: CASRAGTGGRETQYF.

The J gene is TRBJ2-3, the V gene TRBV3-1 (or the pseudogene TRBV3-2); D perhaps matches TRBD2 (7 bases). The CDR3 loop spans 15 amino acids. In germline, CDR1 is LGHDT, CDR2 YNNKEL (reference sequence). Trimming took off 3 bases at V and 0 bases at J, with 10 bases between the two ends. The CDR3 nucleotides read TGTGCCAGCAGCCATGGGGGGGCTAGCACAGATACGCAGTATTTT. Residues: CASSHGGASTDTQYF.

The chain links TRBV9 to TRBJ1-1, with D perhaps TRBD1 (6 bases). Germline CDR1 is SGDLS and CDR2 is YYNGEE. This CDR3 spans 15 amino acids. Trimming removed 4 bases from V and 0 bases from J, with 13 bases in between. This CDR3 reads CASSPRQAMNTEAFF. In DNA form, the CDR3 reads TGTGCCAGCAGCCCCCGACAGGCGATGAACACTGAAGCTTTCTTT.

The chain combines TRBV19 with TRBJ1-3; D possibly corresponds to TRBD1 (6 bases). Trimming removed 3 bases at V and 0 bases at J, with 15 bases between. The CDR3 is 17 amino acids. Germline V CDR1 and CDR2: LNHDA, SQIVND (reference sequence). The CDR3 DNA follows: TGTGCCAGTAGTATCCGCTTACTACAGGGCTCTGGAAACACCATATATTTT. It encodes CASSIRLLQGSGNTIYF.

The chain couples TRBV6-5 to TRBJ1-3; tentatively, D is TRBD1 (6 bases). The CDR3 is made up of 14 amino acids. Deletions cut 10 bases from V and 6 bases from J, with 19 bases between. Germline CDR1 MNHEY, CDR2 SVGAGI. The CDR3 coding sequence is TGTGCCATCCAGACAAGAGGGGGAGAAAACACCATATATTTT. Its protein is CAIQTRGGENTIYF.

In DNA form, the CDR3 reads TGTGCCAGTAGTTACTCCGGGGCCTACGAGCAGTACTTC. This encodes CASSYSGAYEQYF. The chain joins TRBV19 to TRBJ2-7, with D possibly TRBD2 on 5 matching bases. The germline V and J ends were trimmed by 5 bases and 2 bases, with 10 bases remaining between them. CDR3 length: 13 residues. The germline V gene encodes CDR1 LNHDA and CDR2 SQIVND (reference sequence).

The chain joins TRBV5-6 to TRBJ2-2, with 9 bases lining up with TRBD1. Germline V gene data show CDR1 as SGHDT and CDR2 as YYEEEE. V was clipped by 3 bases and J by 4 bases; unmatched bases: 7. This CDR3 is built from 16 residues. CDR3 sequence reads: CASSSPGQGSTGELFF. DNA for the CDR3: TGTGCCAGCAGCTCCCCGGGACAGGGAAGCACCGGGGAGCTGTTTTTT.

The gene calls are TRBV5-5 and TRBJ2-4; possible D gene TRBD1, 6 bases. Germline assignment: CDR1 SGHKS and CDR2 YYEKEE (reference sequence). CDR3 length equals 13 residues. The V gene lost 4 bases and the J gene lost 5 bases, with 10 bases spanning the gap. The CDR3 loop reads CASSPDSQNIQYF. The DNA for the CDR3 is TGTGCCAGCAGCCCGGACAGTCAAAACATTCAGTACTTC.

J is TRBJ1-2 and V is TRBV6-6; D might be TRBD1 (5 bases). The CDR3 is 12 residues long. Germline CDR1 and CDR2: MNHNY and SVGAGI (reference sequence). V dropped 5 bases and J dropped 5 bases, with 9 bases sitting between them. CDR3 bases: TGTGCCAGCAGTGTACAGGTTTATGGCTACACCTTC. Amino acids: CASSVQVYGYTF.

V gene TRBV7-2 combines with J gene TRBJ2-3, with 10 bases that match TRBD2. The CDR3 sequence is 14 residues long. Germline V gene sequence: CDR1 SGHTA, CDR2 FQGNSA. The junction had 0 bases not matched to a gene; V was cut back by 1 base and J by 5 bases. CDR3 in DNA: TGTGCCAGCAGCTTAGTAGCGGGGGGAGATACGCAGTATTTT. Its translation: CASSLVAGGDTQYF.